This note documents a single T cell receptor (beta chain) sequence. The CDR3 runs to 13 residues. CDR1 and CDR2 (germline): MNHEY, SVGAGI. V shed 10 bases and J 8 bases; nucleotides not matched to a gene: 10. This entry is derived from a study of blood T cell repertoires in COVID-19. Original handling: Amplification of reference gene primers provided the estimated nucleated cell counts. The repertoire was sequenced with immunoSEQ multiplex PCR; TCRdb's copy has only in-frame clones and lacks some. V and J calls and clone size are copied from that table; D and trimming were computed from the DNA. The table includes around 200,000 clones, around four fifths detected once.

Sequences were obtained from peripheral blood. The rearrangement uses TRBV6-5 and TRBJ1-2, with 10 bases matching TRBD1. The clonotype originates from a man in his fifties or sixties with active or convalescent COVID-19. The CDR3 region is CATRQGALEGYTF. The CDR3, as DNA: TGTGCCACTCGACAGGGGGCGCTTGAAGGCTACACCTTC.